The next 13 T cell receptor beta chains were all read from a single sample in a study of identical twins. A single record per CDR3 protein comes from TCRdb applying MiXCR to the 5' RACE reads. The sample consists of just under 550,000 distinct CDR3 sequences, nearly 15% of them appearing once. These data were also reused for a study on yellow fever vaccine responses in identical twins.

The sample consisted of CD4+ T cells sorted from blood. These TCRs come from a young woman in good health.

In its sample, this clonotype was seen many times. The germline gene is not matched at one end of the junction; a read error may be the cause. The chain recombines TRBV5-6 with TRBJ2-7, with 11 bases lining up with TRBD2. CDR1 SGHDT and CDR2 YYEEEE come from the germline V gene. The CDR3 totals 12 residues. CDR3 coding DNA: TGTGCCAGCAGCTTTAGGGGACTAGCGGCCCCGTTC. Its protein is CASSFRGLAAPF.

Written as DNA, the CDR3 is TGCAGTGCTAGAGACGACCGAGCTTGGACCGGGGAGCTGTTTTTT. It is translated as CSARDDRAWTGELFF. This chain uses TRBV20-1 with TRBJ2-2, with D unclear. The CDR3 runs 15 residues. CDR1 and CDR2 (germline): DFQATT, SNEGSKA (reference sequence). Trimming pared 0 bases from V and 5 bases from J, leaving 13 bases between.

This clonotype has only a few counts. V is TRBV5-5 and J is TRBJ2-1, with D possibly being TRBD1 (5 bases). V was cut by 6 bases and J by 4 bases, with 17 bases left in between. The CDR3 is 15 residues long. Germline CDR1 reads SGHKS; CDR2 reads YYEKEE (reference sequence). CDR3 amino acids: CASNNMTAPYNEQFF. CDR3 in DNA: TGTGCCAGCAATAACATGACAGCCCCTTACAATGAGCAGTTCTTC.

CDR3 protein: CATSDTSGSPHEQFF. The CDR3 nucleotides read TGTGCCACCAGTGACACCAGCGGGAGCCCCCATGAGCAGTTCTTC. V and J are TRBV24-1 and TRBJ2-1; TRBD2 agrees at 8 bases. The CDR3 is 15 residues long. Germline assignment: CDR1 KGHDR and CDR2 SFDVKD. J lost 8 bases, V lost 4 bases, and 9 bases had no gene match.

V gene TRBV12-5 combines with J gene TRBJ2-7; the D is unclear. The germline V gene encodes CDR1 LGHNT and CDR2 FRNRAP. V lost 3 bases, J lost 2 bases, and 11 bases lay in between. The CDR3 is 14 amino acids. In nucleotides, the CDR3 is TGTGCTAGTGGTTTATTCTTGAGACCCTACGAGCAGTACTTC. This encodes CASGLFLRPYEQYF.

V and J are TRBV10-2 and TRBJ1-2; 7 positions match TRBD1. CDR3 length: 16 amino acids. Germline V gene sequence: CDR1 WSHSY, CDR2 SAAADI. The J segment lost 0 bases and the V segment lost 2 bases, leaving 6 bases of the junction unmatched. The CDR3 reads CASSEPGQRANYGYTF. CDR3 DNA: TGCGCCAGCAGTGAGCCGGGACAGCGAGCTAACTATGGCTACACCTTC.

This clonotype was seen a handful of times. The chain employs TRBV15 and TRBJ2-5; TRBD1 might be the D (7 bases). With 0 bases removed from V and 5 bases from J, the gap between germline ends came to 10 bases. CDR3 length equals 14 residues. The V gene's germline CDR1 is LNHNV and CDR2 YYDKDF (reference sequence). The CDR3 DNA is TGTGCCACCAGCAGAGATTCAGGGGGGGAGACCCAGTACTTC. This encodes CATSRDSGGETQYF. Drawing the rest from reference TRBV15 and TRBJ2-5, the complete variable domain is DAMVIQNPRYQVTQFGKPVTLSCSQTLNHNVMYWYQQKSSQAPKLLFHYYDKDFNNEADTPDNFQSRRPNTSFCFLDIRSPGLGDTAMYLCATSRDSGGETQYFGPGTRLLVL.

The chain recombines TRBV14 with TRBJ2-3, with D perhaps assigned TRBD1 or TRBD2 (5 bases each). The CDR3 has 17 amino acids. V lost 4 bases, J lost 1 base, and 18 bases lay in between. Germline V lookup: CDR1 SGHDN, CDR2 FVKESK. CDR3 in DNA: TGTGCCAGCAGCCCGTCCCGGACACTGCGGGGCACAGATACGCAGTATTTT. Amino acids: CASSPSRTLRGTDTQYF.

The rearrangement joins TRBV20-1 to TRBJ2-4, with TRBD1 matching 9 bases. This CDR3 has 15 residues. Germline V gene lookup returns CDR1 DFQATT and CDR2 SNEGSKA (reference sequence). The trim removed 6 bases at V and 2 bases at J, leaving 8 bases unmatched. Here the CDR3 DNA reads TGCAGTGCCACCCGGGACAGGGAACCCAAAAACATTCAGTACTTC. Protein sequence: CSATRDREPKNIQYF.

There are a few counts of this clonotype. The J gene is TRBJ2-3, the V gene TRBV20-1; 10 bases are shared with TRBD2. This CDR3 is 15 amino acids long. Germline lookup yields CDR1 DFQATT and CDR2 SNEGSKA (reference sequence). Trimming removed 5 bases from V and 4 bases from J; junction bases left unmatched: 9. This CDR3 reads CSAPPLAGFADTQYF. CDR3 DNA: TGCAGTGCTCCGCCACTAGCGGGGTTCGCAGATACGCAGTATTTT.

In its sample, this clonotype was seen a few times. The chain couples TRBV6-2 or TRBV6-3 to TRBJ2-1; tentative D call: TRBD1 (5 bases). There are 12 residues in the CDR3. The V gene lost 2 bases and the J gene lost 9 bases, with 8 bases spanning the gap. Germline lookup yields CDR1 MNHEY and CDR2 SVGEGT. The CDR3 loop reads CASSYTGSEQFF. CDR3 nucleotides: TGTGCCAGCAGTTACACAGGATCTGAGCAGTTCTTC.

There are many counts of this clonotype. The J gene is TRBJ2-7, the V gene TRBV20-1; tentatively, D is TRBD2 (5 bases). Looked up from germline, CDR1 is DFQATT and CDR2 is SNEGSKA (reference sequence). The CDR3 extends over 12 amino acids. Trimming stripped 7 bases from V and 0 bases from J, with 10 bases between. The DNA for the CDR3 is TGCAGTGTCAGGACTTTCTCCTACGAGCAGTACTTC. This gives the protein CSVRTFSYEQYF.

This clonotype was observed a handful of times. The chain combines TRBV27 with TRBJ2-7; 9 positions agree with TRBD2. V dropped 1 base and J dropped 3; count of bases not matched to a gene: 16. Germline CDR1 is MNHEY and CDR2 is SMNVEV (reference sequence). CDR3 length: 19 residues. The CDR3, as DNA: TGTGCCAGCAGTTTATTTTCCCCGCGGGGCGGGAGGGACAACTACGAGCAGTACTTC. Protein sequence: CASSLFSPRGGRDNYEQYF.